The clone carrying this T cell receptor (beta chain) was observed a handful of times. Its antigen is unidentified. This record belongs to a study of response to subunit inactivated influenza vaccine. General study results and limits: That few new T cells are recruited by each seasonal influenza vaccination was the authors' suggestion.

One entry per CDR3 protein, called by TCRdb with MiXCR from the RT-PCR reads. Among about 800,000 distinct CDR3 sequences, around 20% were seen once, and the ten largest hold about a tenth. CDR1 and CDR2 (germline): MNHEY, SVGEGT. V gave up 6 bases and J gave up 3 bases; unmatched junction bases: 4. CDR3 length: 15 amino acids. The rearrangement links TRBV6-2 or TRBV6-3 to TRBJ2-1; TRBD2 matches 11 bases. This clonotype was obtained from a man in his fifties or sixties who received an inactivated influenza vaccine. This sample comprised PBMCs from blood, obtained roughly 5 days after vaccination. Written as DNA, the CDR3 is TGTGCCAGCAGGATGACTAGCGGGGACTACAATGAGCAGTTCTTC. It encodes CASRMTSGDYNEQFF.